The T cell receptor (beta chain) described here comes from a study of shared clonotypes between healthy human individuals. The authors ran the assay at deep level. Sequenced by immunoSEQ multiplex PCR; TCRdb stores in-frame clones only, minus some. The repertoire holds some 510,000 clones, approximately 79% seen once, with approximately 12% in the top ten. Specimen: PBMCs. The TCR comes from a woman in her thirties or forties in good health. Some clones in this sample may be carry-over from other donors' samples.

The CDR3 DNA follows: TGTGCCAGCAGCTCCAACAGGGCCACAGATACGCAGTATTTT. This encodes CASSSNRATDTQYF. The chain links TRBV7-2 to TRBJ2-3, with a tentative D call TRBD1 (6 bases). CDR3 length equals 14 residues. Germline CDR1 reads SGHTA; CDR2 reads FQGNSA. Trimming left V 4 bases short and J 2 bases short, with 10 bases between.